These 9 T cell receptor beta chains were all obtained from the same sample, sequenced in a study of shared clonotypes between healthy human individuals. The table came from immunoSEQ multiplex PCR; TCRdb's copy has only in-frame clones and leaves some out. Of some 2.4 million clones in the sample, approximately 94% were seen once. Source material: naive CD4+ T cells from PBMCs. As to subset: CD45RA+ positively selected. The receptors shown here come from a man younger than 35 in good health. Some clones in this sample may be carry-over from other donors' samples.

This clone was detected only once. This chain uses TRBV5-1 with TRBJ2-3, with 12 bases fitting TRBD2. The CDR3 length is 15 residues. Per germline, CDR1 SGHRS and CDR2 YFSETQ. With 3 bases clipped from V and 4 bases from J, the junction kept 3 bases outside the gene matches. Here the CDR3 reads CASSSSGRAPDTQYF. CDR3 nucleotides: TGCGCCAGCAGCTCTAGCGGGAGGGCCCCAGATACGCAGTATTTT.

The chain recombines TRBV7-8 with TRBJ2-1, with a weak D call TRBD1 (5 bases). The germline V and J ends were trimmed by 2 bases and 10 bases, with 15 bases remaining between them. This CDR3 contains 14 residues. Germline CDR1 reads SGHVS; CDR2 reads FQNEAQ. In DNA form, the CDR3 reads TGTGCCAGCAGCTTACAGGGTGGCCTACGGGAGCAGTTCTTC. Its protein is CASSLQGGLREQFF.

In its sample, this clone was seen a few times. The chain employs TRBV6-6 and TRBJ1-1; a possible D gene is TRBD1 (6 bases). The germline V gene encodes CDR1 MNHNY and CDR2 SVGAGI (reference sequence). V was cut by 6 bases and J by 8 bases, with 10 bases left in between. The CDR3 extends over 11 amino acids. The CDR3 region is CASRQTGEAFF. The CDR3 bases are TGTGCCAGCAGACAAACAGGGGAAGCTTTCTTT.

J is TRBJ1-3 and V is TRBV5-4; a weak D match, TRBD1 (5 bases). The CDR3 consists of 16 residues. CDR1 is SGHNT and CDR2 is YYREEE in the germline V gene (reference sequence). V dropped 1 base and J dropped 0 bases, with 11 bases sitting between them. CDR3 residues: CASSLNRQSSGNTIYF. Written as DNA, the CDR3 is TGTGCCAGCAGCTTGAACCGACAGTCCTCTGGAAACACCATATATTTT.

This clone was seen just once. The CDR3: CASSWTGTGELFF. Here the CDR3 DNA reads TGTGCCAGCAGCTGGACGGGCACCGGGGAGCTGTTTTTT. The chain carries TRBV7-9 and TRBJ2-2; D call uncertain. The CDR3 has 13 residues. V was cut by 4 bases and J by 4 bases, with 7 bases left in between. Germline CDR1 and CDR2: SEHNR and FQNEAQ (reference sequence).

The chain couples TRBV2 to TRBJ1-5; a possible D gene is TRBD1 (5 bases). V was trimmed by 5 bases and J by 1 base, leaving 9 bases between them. Germline V gene data show CDR1 as SNHLY and CDR2 as FYNNEI. The CDR3 totals 14 residues. The CDR3 nucleotides are TGTGCCAGCAGTTTCCGGGACAGCAATCAGCCCCAGCATTTT. Protein: CASSFRDSNQPQHF.

This chain uses TRBV5-6 with TRBJ1-1, with D maybe TRBD1 (6 bases). The CDR3 has 19 residues. The V end was cut by 1 base, the J end by 2 bases, with 24 bases between. The germline V gene has CDR1 SGHDT and CDR2 YYEEEE. The CDR3 DNA reads as TGTGCCAGCAGCTTGAGAGGACCGTTAGGGGGGCGAGGTAACACTGAAGCTTTCTTT. Protein: CASSLRGPLGGRGNTEAFF.

V is TRBV6-1 and J is TRBJ2-1; D gene ambiguous. With 0 bases removed from V and 10 bases from J, the gap between germline ends came to 4 bases. CDR3 length: 11 residues. CDR1 MNHNS and CDR2 SASEGT come from the germline V gene. The CDR3: CASSEALEQFF. The CDR3 DNA follows: TGTGCCAGCAGTGAAGCCTTAGAGCAGTTCTTC.

The genes are TRBV7-6 and TRBJ2-3; 8 nucleotides agree with TRBD1. The length of the CDR3 is 15 residues. CDR1 is SGHVS, CDR2 FNYEAQ, per germline. Trimming took 5 bases from V and 3 from J; bases not matched to a gene: 7. CDR3 protein: CASSPTGATTDTQYF. CDR3 DNA sequence: TGTGCCAGCAGCCCGACAGGGGCGACGACAGATACGCAGTATTTT. The variable domain in full, with the rest retrieved from reference TRBV7-6 and TRBJ2-3, is GAGVSQSPRYKVTKRGQDVALRCDPISGHVSLYWYRQALGQGPEFLTYFNYEAQQDKSGLPNDRFSAERPEGSISTLTIQRTEQRDSAMYRCASSPTGATTDTQYFGPGTRLTVL.